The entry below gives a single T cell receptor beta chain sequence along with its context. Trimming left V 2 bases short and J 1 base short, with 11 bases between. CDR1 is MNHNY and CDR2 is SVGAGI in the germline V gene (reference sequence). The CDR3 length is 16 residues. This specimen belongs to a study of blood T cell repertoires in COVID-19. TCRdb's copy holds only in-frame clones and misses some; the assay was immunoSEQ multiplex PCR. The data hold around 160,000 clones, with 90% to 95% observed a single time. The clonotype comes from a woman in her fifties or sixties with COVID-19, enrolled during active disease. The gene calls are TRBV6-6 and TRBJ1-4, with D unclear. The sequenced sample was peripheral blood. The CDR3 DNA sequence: TGTGCCAGCAGTTACGGGGAGGGCTTAACTAATGAAAAACTGTTTTTT. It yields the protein CASSYGEGLTNEKLFF.